The clone carrying this T cell receptor (beta chain) was seen many times. Its antigen is still unknown. TCRdb itself ran the RT-PCR reads through MiXCR, one entry per CDR3 protein. The data hold under 500,000 distinct CDR3 sequences, with about a tenth observed a single time. This record comes from a study of response to subunit inactivated influenza vaccine. Study findings and constraints: T cells newly recruited by each seasonal influenza vaccination are few, the authors suggested.

Specimen: PBMCs from blood, collected about 40 days after vaccination. The clonotype originates from a man aged 50-59 years who received an inactivated influenza vaccine.

This CDR3 is CASSLQDLSYEQYF. CDR3 nucleotide sequence: TGTGCCAGCAGTCTCCAGGATCTCTCCTACGAGCAGTACTTC. This chain links TRBV12-3 or TRBV12-4 with TRBJ2-7; D call uncertain. CDR3 size: 14 residues. The V and J ends lost 5 bases and 0 bases respectively, with 11 bases between them.